A single sample is the source of the 19 T cell receptor beta chains below, sequenced in a study of blood T cell repertoires in COVID-19 (TCRdb year 2020). Libraries were built with the immunoSEQ multiplex PCR assay. Imported from immuneACCESS, the table was reduced by TCRdb to in-frame sequences with V and J called. These copies leave out some clones; in studies compared against another copy, an unresolved V gene accounts for under half, and the cause of the remainder is not known. The sample table records approximately 130,000 clones; roughly 72% of these occur just once. The ten largest account for 10% to 12% of the sample. Source material: peripheral blood. These receptors were collected from a human donor in a cohort sampled during active COVID-19.

The genes are TRBV5-1 and TRBJ2-1; D possibly corresponds to TRBD2 (5 bases). The ends were cut back, 0 bases at V and 4 bases at J, with 14 bases in the middle. The germline CDR1 and CDR2 sequences are SGHRS and YFSETQ. This CDR3 contains 16 residues. CDR3 protein: CASSLAMNAGYNEQFF. The CDR3 nucleotides read TGCGCCAGCAGCTTGGCGATGAACGCGGGTTACAATGAGCAGTTCTTC. The full variable domain, its missing parts supplied by reference TRBV5-1 and TRBJ2-1, is KAGVTQTPRYLIKTRGQQVTLSCSPISGHRSVSWYQQTPGQGLQFLFEYFSETQRNKGNFPGRFSGRQFSNSRSEMNVSTLELGDSALYLCASSLAMNAGYNEQFFGPGTRLTVL.

The chain recombines TRBV6-5 with TRBJ1-2; 9 bases fit TRBD1. Trimming at V came to 1 base and at J to 13 bases, leaving 13 bases not matched to a gene. Germline-derived CDR1 and CDR2 are MNHEY and SVGAGI. The CDR3 totals 15 residues. CDR3 sequence reads: CASSYLTPGQGLSTF. DNA for the CDR3: TGTGCCAGCAGTTACTTGACCCCGGGACAGGGTTTGTCCACCTTC.

This rearrangement joins TRBV6-1 to TRBJ2-1; D possibly corresponds to TRBD1 (5 bases). V shed 3 bases and J shed 1 base, with 10 bases lying between them. Germline V gene lookup returns CDR1 MNHNS and CDR2 SASEGT. The CDR3 consists of 15 residues. Written as DNA, the CDR3 is TGTGCCAGCAGTGATGTCAGGGATTCCTACAATGAGCAGTTCTTC. It yields the protein CASSDVRDSYNEQFF.

This clone has more than one count but fewer than ten. This chain uses TRBV13 with TRBJ2-7; 8 nucleotides agree with TRBD1. Germline assignment: CDR1 PRHDT and CDR2 FYEKMQ (reference sequence). After removal of 4 bases from V and 3 bases from J, the junction contained 8 bases not matched to a gene. The CDR3 runs 15 residues. The CDR3: CASSYLRQGNYEQYF. CDR3 coding DNA: TGTGCCAGCAGCTATCTCCGACAGGGGAACTACGAGCAGTACTTC.

This clone was detected a few times. The V call is TRBV7-8, the J call TRBJ2-2; 7 bases map to TRBD1. CDR1 SGHVS and CDR2 FQNEAQ come from the germline V gene. The CDR3 length is 17 residues. V dropped 4 bases and J dropped 0; count of bases not matched to a gene: 8. For the CDR3, the DNA is TGTGCCAGCAGCTCACAGGGGTTACCAACGAACACCGGGGAGCTGTTTTTT. Amino acid sequence: CASSSQGLPTNTGELFF. Complete variable domain (other parts from reference TRBV7-8 and TRBJ2-2): GAGVSQSPRYKVAKRGQDVALRCDPISGHVSLFWYQQALGQGPEFLTYFQNEAQLDKSGLPSDRFFAERPEGSVSTLKIQRTQQEDSAVYLCASSSQGLPTNTGELFFGEGSRLTVL.

The genes are TRBV5-1 and TRBJ2-5; TRBD1 aligns across 12 bases. V shed 3 bases and J 2 bases; nucleotides not matched to a gene: 5. The germline V gene encodes CDR1 SGHRS and CDR2 YFSETQ. This CDR3 has 16 amino acids. CDR3: CASSYGTGGGQETQYF. CDR3 sequence (DNA): TGCGCCAGCAGCTACGGGACAGGGGGCGGGCAAGAGACCCAGTACTTC.

The chain uses TRBV3-1 (or the pseudogene TRBV3-2) and TRBJ1-2; D is possibly TRBD1 (6 bases). Trimming stripped 1 base from V and 5 bases from J, with 11 bases between. The CDR3 has 14 residues. The V gene's germline CDR1 is LGHDT and CDR2 YNNKEL (reference sequence). In DNA form, the CDR3 reads TGTGCCAGCAGCCAAGCGGGGGGCAAATATGGCTACACCTTC. It codes for CASSQAGGKYGYTF.

This chain joins TRBV19 and TRBJ2-7; D might be TRBD2 (5 bases). The CDR3 has 13 residues. Germline loops: CDR1 LNHDA, CDR2 SQIVND (reference sequence). V was shortened by 5 bases and J by 2 bases, with 10 bases between the two germline ends. The CDR3 nucleotides read TGTGCCAGTAGTCAGGCCGGGGCCTACGAGCAGTACTTC. It codes for CASSQAGAYEQYF.

The V call is TRBV5-6, the J call TRBJ2-1, with 8 bases fitting TRBD1. CDR3 size: 15 residues. After removal of 3 bases from V and 4 bases from J, the junction contained 6 bases not matched to a gene. Per the germline V gene, CDR1 is SGHDT and CDR2 is YYEEEE. The CDR3: CASSYFGQGYNEQFF. The CDR3 DNA sequence: TGTGCCAGCAGCTACTTTGGACAGGGATACAATGAGCAGTTCTTC. Using reference TRBV5-6 and TRBJ2-1 for the parts outside the CDR3, the full variable domain is DAGVTQSPTHLIKTRGQQVTLRCSPKSGHDTVSWYQQALGQGPQFIFQYYEEEERQRGNFPDRFSGHQFPNYSSELNVNALLLGDSALYLCASSYFGQGYNEQFFGPGTRLTVL.

In DNA form, the CDR3 reads TGTGCCAGCAGCTTGATTGGGGGAGGTGATGAGCAGTTCTTC. Translating it yields CASSLIGGGDEQFF. The genes are TRBV11-2 and TRBJ2-1; maybe TRBD2 (6 bases). V was shortened by 3 bases and J by 8 bases, with 14 bases between the two germline ends. The V gene's germline CDR1 is SGHAT and CDR2 FQNNGV. There are 14 residues in the CDR3.

The chain links TRBV18 to TRBJ2-7; 9 bases are a match to TRBD1. After removal of 2 bases from V and 4 bases from J, the junction contained 12 bases not matched to a gene. The CDR3 loop spans 17 amino acids. Germline loops: CDR1 KGHSH, CDR2 LQKENI. The CDR3 sequence is CASSPAVWDRDGYEQYF. The CDR3 nucleotides are TGTGCCAGCTCACCAGCCGTCTGGGACAGGGACGGGTACGAGCAGTACTTC.

The chain employs TRBV3-1 (or the pseudogene TRBV3-2) and TRBJ1-3; weak D call: TRBD1 (5 bases). This CDR3 spans 14 amino acids. V dropped 4 bases and J dropped 6 bases, with 13 bases sitting between them. The germline CDR1 and CDR2 sequences are LGHDT and YNNKEL (reference sequence). The CDR3: CASSLQGLENTIYF. CDR3 DNA: TGTGCCAGCAGCCTGCAGGGTTTGGAAAACACCATATATTTT.

About this clone itself: Within the sample, other DNA sequences also encode this same CDR3. The chain employs TRBV30 and TRBJ1-1; D gene uncertain. Germline V lookup: CDR1 GTSNPN, CDR2 SVGIG (reference sequence). The CDR3 sequence is 13 residues long. V was shortened by 0 bases and J by 1 base, with 6 bases between the two germline ends. DNA for the CDR3: TGTGCCTGGAGTGTACGAGAGAACACTGAAGCTTTCTTT. It is translated as CAWSVRENTEAFF.

The rearrangement links TRBV6-5 to TRBJ2-6, with D perhaps TRBD2 (5 bases). Deletions cut 6 bases from V and 0 bases from J, with 9 bases between. Germline V lookup: CDR1 MNHEY, CDR2 SVGAGI. This CDR3 is built from 15 residues. The CDR3 DNA sequence: TGTGCCAGCAGGGCGGGTTTCTCTGGGGCCAACGTCCTGACTTTC. This codes for CASRAGFSGANVLTF.

This chain uses TRBV6-5 with TRBJ2-5; 9 bases are a match to TRBD1. Germline CDR1 and CDR2: MNHEY and SVGAGI. Germline trimming cut 2 bases from V and 3 bases from J; bases unmatched to any gene: 4. This CDR3 spans 15 amino acids. The CDR3 protein is CASSYDRGREETQYF. CDR3 bases: TGTGCCAGCAGTTACGACAGGGGGAGAGAAGAGACCCAGTACTTC.

The rearrangement links TRBV5-6 to TRBJ2-3; D not certain. CDR3 length: 13 residues. Trimming took 0 bases from V and 3 from J, leaving 5 bases between them. The germline V gene encodes CDR1 SGHDT and CDR2 YYEEEE. The CDR3 DNA follows: TGTGCCAGCAGCTTGGTAGTGACAGATACGCAGTATTTT. Its translation: CASSLVVTDTQYF.

This clone was seen only a few times. The rearrangement joins TRBV30 to TRBJ1-1, with D hard to call. Trimming removed 3 bases from V and 5 bases from J, with 13 bases in between. CDR3 length equals 13 residues. Germline CDR1 and CDR2: GTSNPN and SVGIG (reference sequence). This CDR3 is CAWSIDYQTEAFF. The CDR3 DNA reads as TGTGCCTGGAGCATCGACTACCAGACTGAAGCTTTCTTT. Full variable domain (outside the CDR3, taken from reference TRBV30 and TRBJ1-1): SQTIHQWPATLVQPVGSPLSLECTVEGTSNPNLYWYRQAAGRGLQLLFYSVGIGQISSEVPQNLSASRPQDRQFILSSKKLLLSDSGFYLCAWSIDYQTEAFFGQGTRLTVV.

The gene calls are TRBV27 and TRBJ2-7; 7 bases fit TRBD2. V was pared by 3 bases and J by 2 bases, with 7 bases of the junction left unmatched. Germline V gives CDR1 MNHEY, CDR2 SMNVEV (reference sequence). CDR3 length: 15 residues. CDR3 bases: TGTGCCAGCAGTTTCAAACCGGGGGGAACCTACGAGCAGTACTTC. Its protein is CASSFKPGGTYEQYF.

This chain uses TRBV12-3 or TRBV12-4 with TRBJ2-5; D possibly corresponds to TRBD2 (6 bases). The V end lost 7 bases, the J end lost 7 bases, and 13 bases lay between the germline ends. The CDR3 covers 12 residues. The CDR3: CASTGTGGTQYF. CDR3 sequence (DNA): TGTGCCAGCACCGGGACTGGGGGGACCCAGTACTTC.